One and the same sample provided the 22 T cell receptor beta chains below, sequenced in a study of cytomegalovirus exposure and HLA in healthy donors. The study ran its PCR with 60 Vbeta and 13 Jbeta primers. TCRdb's table, derived via immunoSEQ multiplex PCR, lists solely in-frame clones and lacks some. This table holds some 150,000 clones, more than 70% found once. Material: PBMCs. These receptors were taken from a man in his sixties in good health and CMV-seronegative.

The V and J genes are TRBV7-9 and TRBJ2-7; 7 nucleotides agree with TRBD1. The CDR3 runs 14 residues. The germline CDR1 and CDR2 sequences are SEHNR and FQNEAQ (reference sequence). V was clipped by 3 bases and J by 3 bases; unmatched bases: 5. The CDR3 DNA reads TGTGCCAGCAGCTTGGTGGGACAGTTCTACGAGCAGTACTTC. This sequence encodes CASSLVGQFYEQYF.

This chain connects TRBV19 to TRBJ1-5, with TRBD1 matching over 7 bases. The CDR3 is 12 residues long. The germline V gene encodes CDR1 LNHDA and CDR2 SQIVND (reference sequence). J was trimmed by 5 bases and V by 6 bases; bases with no gene match: 1. Here the CDR3 reads CASRQGDQPQHF. The CDR3 DNA sequence: TGTGCCAGTAGGCAGGGGGATCAGCCCCAGCATTTT.

Of note for this clone: Other DNA sequences from this sample encode an identical CDR3 as well. The chain links TRBV30 to TRBJ1-2; 7 positions agree with TRBD1. Germline assignment: CDR1 GTSNPN and CDR2 SVGIG (reference sequence). The CDR3 contains 13 residues. Trimming removed 3 bases from V and 4 bases from J; junction bases left unmatched: 5. The CDR3 sequence: CAWSRDRPYGYTF. The CDR3 bases are TGTGCCTGGAGCCGGGACAGACCCTATGGCTACACCTTC.

The chain combines TRBV7-7 with TRBJ2-1; the match to TRBD2 covers 7 bases. CDR3 length: 14 residues. Trimming at V came to 1 base and at J to 10 bases, leaving 7 bases not matched to a gene. CDR1 is SSHAT and CDR2 is FNYEAQ in the germline V gene (reference sequence). CDR3 region: CASSLGGGESEQFF. The CDR3, as DNA: TGTGCCAGCAGCTTAGGGGGGGGAGAGTCAGAGCAGTTCTTC.

The chain carries TRBV19 and TRBJ2-1; maybe TRBD1 (5 bases). The CDR3 covers 15 residues. Trimming removed 0 bases from V and 7 bases from J, with 13 bases in between. Looked up from germline, CDR1 is LNHDA and CDR2 is SQIVND (reference sequence). In DNA, the CDR3 is TGTGCCAGTAGTATAGATGTTCAAGGGGCAAATGAGCAGTTCTTC. The encoded protein is CASSIDVQGANEQFF.

This clone was counted between two and nine times. The chain is built from TRBV25-1 and TRBJ1-2; D gene ambiguous. This CDR3 is built from 14 residues. From germline, CDR1 is MGHDK and CDR2 SYGVNS. Trimming took 5 bases from V and 2 from J, leaving 12 bases between them. In DNA, the CDR3 is TGTGCCAGCAGTCGTCCGGGGAGGAACTATGGCTACACCTTC. Translation gives CASSRPGRNYGYTF.

This clone showed up just once. This chain joins TRBV4-1 and TRBJ2-4; D possibly corresponds to TRBD2 (5 bases). Trimming pared 1 base from V and 3 bases from J, leaving 10 bases between. The CDR3 contains 15 residues. Germline loops: CDR1 MGHRA, CDR2 YSYEKL. CDR3: CASSQGGGGKNIQYF. In nucleotides, the CDR3 is TGCGCCAGCAGCCAAGGAGGAGGTGGCAAAAACATTCAGTACTTC.

Turning to this clone: The junction departs from the called germline gene at one end, perhaps through a read error. The chain recombines TRBV7-9 with TRBJ2-1, with 9 positions matching TRBD2. The CDR3 sequence is 15 residues long. Germline V gene lookup returns CDR1 SEHNR and CDR2 FQNEAQ (reference sequence). The CDR3 spells CSSSLPGTSLNEQFF. The CDR3 DNA follows: TGTTCCAGCAGCCTCCCCGGGACTAGCCTCAATGAGCAGTTCTTC.

The chain combines TRBV9 with TRBJ1-3, with no clear D. Trimming took 4 bases from V and 4 from J, leaving 15 bases between them. Germline assignment: CDR1 SGDLS and CDR2 YYNGEE. This CDR3 is built from 15 residues. CDR3 residues: CASSPPTIAGNTIYF. CDR3 bases: TGTGCCAGCAGCCCCCCGACGATAGCCGGAAACACCATATATTTT.

In regard to this clone: At the DNA level, this CDR3 is encoded by other sequences in the same sample as well. The chain recombines TRBV27 with TRBJ1-3, with D perhaps TRBD1 (6 bases). The CDR3 sequence is 15 residues long. V lost 6 bases and J 2 bases, leaving 14 bases between the germline ends. In germline, CDR1 is MNHEY, CDR2 SMNVEV (reference sequence). The DNA of the CDR3 is TGTGCCAGCAGGACCCTCAGGGGAGCTGGAAACACCATATATTTT. Protein sequence: CASRTLRGAGNTIYF.

The rearrangement links TRBV28 to TRBJ1-4, with 7 bases matching TRBD1. V shed 5 bases, J shed 10 bases, and the junction held 13 bases outside the gene matches. The germline V gene encodes CDR1 MDHEN and CDR2 SYDVKM. There are 15 residues in the CDR3. The CDR3 sequence is CASSPAGTEIGKLFF. CDR3 bases: TGTGCCAGCAGTCCAGCCGGGACAGAAATCGGAAAACTGTTTTTT.

This clone came up a few times. This rearrangement joins TRBV10-3 to TRBJ1-4; D unclear. This CDR3 is 14 amino acids long. V was cut by 3 bases and J by 2 bases, with 7 bases left in between. Germline V lookup: CDR1 ENHRY, CDR2 SYGVKD. The DNA of the CDR3 is TGTGCCATCAGTGATGTAGTTACTAATGAAAAACTGTTTTTT. Encoded protein: CAISDVVTNEKLFF.

This clone was observed a handful of times. The J gene is TRBJ1-5, the V gene TRBV7-9; a possible D gene is TRBD1 (6 bases). The CDR3 is 16 amino acids. V lost 5 bases and J 0 bases, leaving 14 bases between the germline ends. Germline V gene lookup returns CDR1 SEHNR and CDR2 FQNEAQ (reference sequence). The CDR3 DNA follows: TGTGCCAGCAGCCTCGAAAGGGGGTTTAGCAATCAGCCCCAGCATTTT. Its protein product is CASSLERGFSNQPQHF. Combining the CDR3 with reference TRBV7-9 and TRBJ1-5 gives the whole variable domain DTGVSQNPRHKITKRGQNVTFRCDPISEHNRLYWYRQTLGQGPEFLTYFQNEAQLEKSRLLSDRFSAERPKGSFSTLEIQRTEQGDSAMYLCASSLERGFSNQPQHFGDGTRLSIL.

The V call is TRBV19, the J call TRBJ2-3; 10 bases align to TRBD1. The length of the CDR3 is 15 residues. V gave up 7 bases and J gave up 0 bases; unmatched junction bases: 4. The germline V gene encodes CDR1 LNHDA and CDR2 SQIVND (reference sequence). The CDR3 nucleotides are TGTGCCAGTACCGGGGACAGGGGAAGCACAGATACGCAGTATTTT. It codes for CASTGDRGSTDTQYF.

This rearrangement joins TRBV5-8 to TRBJ2-1; 13 nucleotides line up with TRBD2. J gave up 12 bases and V 5 bases, and 8 bases lay outside the gene matches. The CDR3 totals 14 residues. Germline lookup yields CDR1 SGHTS and CDR2 YDEGEE. CDR3: CASRTGLAGFGQFF. CDR3 bases: TGTGCCAGCAGAACGGGACTAGCGGGATTCGGGCAGTTCTTC.

The chain combines TRBV5-6 with TRBJ2-5, with TRBD1 matching over 8 bases. Losses at the gene ends were 3 bases for V and 5 bases for J; bases not matched to a gene: 9. Germline V lookup: CDR1 SGHDT, CDR2 YYEEEE. This CDR3 region has 15 residues. The CDR3 DNA follows: TGTGCCAGCAGCTCGTGGACAGGGCCAGGGGAGACCCAGTACTTC. Translation gives CASSSWTGPGETQYF.

V gene TRBV15 combines with J gene TRBJ1-4, with D tentatively TRBD1 (5 bases). Looked up from germline, CDR1 is LNHNV and CDR2 is YYDKDF (reference sequence). This CDR3 contains 16 residues. The ends were cut back, 2 bases at V and 8 bases at J, with 18 bases in the middle. The CDR3 loop reads CATSRPRTNRREKLFF. DNA of the CDR3: TGTGCCACCAGCAGACCCAGGACAAACCGGCGGGAAAAACTGTTTTTT. Supplemented by reference TRBV15 and TRBJ1-4, the full variable domain reads DAMVIQNPRYQVTQFGKPVTLSCSQTLNHNVMYWYQQKSSQAPKLLFHYYDKDFNNEADTPDNFQSRRPNTSFCFLDIRSPGLGDTAMYLCATSRPRTNRREKLFFGSGTQLSVL.

V gene TRBV9 combines with J gene TRBJ1-3; no firm D call. Trimming stripped 0 bases from V and 3 bases from J, with 10 bases between. The CDR3 extends over 15 amino acids. Germline V CDR1 and CDR2: SGDLS, YYNGEE. The CDR3 DNA is TGTGCCAGCAGCGTAGCCAGCGCCTTTGGAAACACCATATATTTT. This codes for CASSVASAFGNTIYF. Variable domain in full (rest from reference TRBV9 and TRBJ1-3): DSGVTQTPKHLITATGQRVTLRCSPRSGDLSVYWYQQSLDQGLQFLIQYYNGEERAKGNILERFSAQQFPDLHSELNLSSLELGDSALYFCASSVASAFGNTIYFGEGSWLTVV.

The chain employs TRBV6-5 and TRBJ2-3, with 10 bases fitting TRBD2. The length of the CDR3 is 15 residues. CDR1 is MNHEY and CDR2 is SVGAGI in the germline V gene. V was clipped by 5 bases and J by 2 bases; unmatched bases: 4. CDR3 in amino acids: CASSRTSGYTDTQYF. As DNA, the CDR3 is TGTGCCAGCAGTCGGACTAGCGGTTACACAGATACGCAGTATTTT.

This chain joins TRBV29-1 and TRBJ2-4; a weak D match, TRBD2 (5 bases). Looked up from germline, CDR1 is SQVTM and CDR2 is ANQGSEA. The V end was cut by 2 bases, the J end by 6 bases, with 11 bases between. The CDR3 is 13 residues long. The CDR3 region is CSVEPIAGNIQYF. CDR3 sequence (DNA): TGCAGCGTTGAACCCATCGCGGGAAACATTCAGTACTTC. Using reference TRBV29-1 and TRBJ2-4 for the parts outside the CDR3, the full variable domain is SAVISQKPSRDICQRGTSLTIQCQVDSQVTMMFWYRQQPGQSLTLIATANQGSEATYESGFVIDKFPISRPNLTFSTLTVSNMSPEDSSIYLCSVEPIAGNIQYFGAGTRLSVL.

The gene calls are TRBV6-6 and TRBJ1-5, with 7 nucleotides matching TRBD1. CDR1 is MNHNY, CDR2 SVGAGI, per germline (reference sequence). The CDR3 loop spans 16 amino acids. Trimming removed 5 bases from V and 0 bases from J; junction bases left unmatched: 7. CDR3 loop: CASSIRTGNSNQPQHF. As DNA, the CDR3 is TGTGCCAGCAGTATACGGACAGGAAATAGCAATCAGCCCCAGCATTTT.

The CDR3 spells CASSLASGAGDTDTQYF. CDR3 coding DNA: TGTGCCAGCAGCTTAGCCTCAGGTGCGGGGGACACAGATACGCAGTATTTT. V usage is TRBV11-3 and J usage is TRBJ2-3; 7 positions match TRBD2. V shed 1 base, J shed 2 bases, and the junction held 9 bases outside the gene matches. CDR3 length: 17 residues. CDR1 SGHNT and CDR2 YENEEA come from the germline V gene.